This T cell receptor (beta chain) emerged from a study of Ad26.COV2.S vaccination and SARS-CoV-2 variants. Only in-frame clones appear in the TCRdb table, and some are missing; sequencing was by immunoSEQ multiplex PCR. Of about 350,000 clones in the sample, 65% to 90% were seen once. Comment on this clone: What it binds is unknown.

The ends lost 8 bases at V and 7 bases at J; junction bases unmatched: 7. This CDR3 region has 13 residues. The germline gives CDR1 SNHLY, CDR2 FYNNEI. Whole-study findings and limits: An underestimation of total T cell responses may have resulted from the TCR breadth and depth analyses.

Sample treatment: some 20 received Ad26.COV2.S at low or high dose, single or two shots; about 5 received placebo; per-sample allocation not given. Sampling was performed 63 days after the first vaccine or placebo injection. This specimen consisted of peripheral blood, obtained in a trial of Ad26.COV2.S vaccine versus placebo. This receptor was identified in a person aged 18-65 years who received the Ad26.COV2.S COVID-19 vaccine or a placebo. The V and J genes are TRBV2 and TRBJ2-2, with TRBD1 matching over 7 bases. In DNA form, the CDR3 reads TGTGCCAGCCGGGGCTCAGGGGGCGGGGAGCTGTTTTTT. Translating gives CASRGSGGGELFF.